The rows below give T cell receptor beta chains drawn from one sample of a study of long-term antiretroviral therapy in people with HIV. Sequenced by immunoSEQ multiplex PCR; TCRdb stores in-frame clones only, minus some. The table records 40,000 to 50,000 clones, about 94% of them present only once. The sample was unsorted PBMCs, taken about 9.1 years after starting antiretroviral therapy. All receptors derive from a young man with HIV. CDR3s include the opening cysteine and the closing phenylalanine or tryptophan. Rows may omit the clone size; those that give it use once, few, many or a size class.

J | V | size | CDR3
TRBJ2-5 | TRBV6-1 | NA | CASTRVIQETQYF
TRBJ1-6 | TRBV27 | NA | CASSSAGTDNSPLHF
TRBJ2-5 | TRBV14 | NA | CASSQGFPRETQYF
TRBJ1-2 | TRBV5-1 | NA | CASSPTTTGSYGYTF
TRBJ2-7 | TRBV6-5 | NA | CASSYSTGLEQYF
TRBJ1-2 | TRBV5-6 | NA | CASSLGERYGYTF
TRBJ2-7 | TRBV28 | NA | CASSAGTGGVEQYF
TRBJ2-1 | TRBV5-1 | NA | CASRTGHSYNEQFF
TRBJ2-3 | TRBV7-3 | once | CASSRQTDTQYF
TRBJ2-6 | TRBV5-6 | NA | CASALGQVSSGANVLTF
TRBJ2-6 | TRBV4-1 | NA | CASSQDWGANVLTF
TRBJ1-1 | TRBV5-1 | NA | CASSLLGVNSEAFF
TRBJ1-1 | TRBV9 | once | CASSVEQKNTEAFF
TRBJ2-1 | TRBV5-1 | once | CASSLDPGGEQFF
TRBJ2-4 | TRBV6-5 | NA | CASSYDQGNIQYF
TRBJ1-2 | TRBV28 | NA | CASSLGGGVGDRHGYTF
TRBJ1-1 | TRBV5-1 | NA | CASSLGGSSAVEAFF
TRBJ2-3 | TRBV28 | NA | CASSDTRRKYF
TRBJ1-5 | TRBV6-4 | once | CASSEGSNQPQHF
TRBJ2-2 | TRBV7-9 | once | CASSLIPGTGWTGELFF
TRBJ1-4 | TRBV6-1 | NA | CASSDRDTNEKLFF
TRBJ1-6 | TRBV5-1 | NA | CASSLGEDNSPLHF
TRBJ1-1 | TRBV16 | NA | CASSQSRGRGTEAFF
TRBJ1-2 | TRBV7-6 | NA | CASSLGTGGARDYGYTF
TRBJ1-2 | TRBV19 | NA | CASSLTGDYGYTF
TRBJ1-2 | TRBV7-9 | NA | CASSQGTANYGYTF
TRBJ1-1 | TRBV29-1 | NA | CSTRGGSEGGNTEAFF
TRBJ2-3 | TRBV7-8 | NA | CASSLDGRGPRGDTQYF
TRBJ2-3 | TRBV10-2 | NA | CASSDNTDTQYF